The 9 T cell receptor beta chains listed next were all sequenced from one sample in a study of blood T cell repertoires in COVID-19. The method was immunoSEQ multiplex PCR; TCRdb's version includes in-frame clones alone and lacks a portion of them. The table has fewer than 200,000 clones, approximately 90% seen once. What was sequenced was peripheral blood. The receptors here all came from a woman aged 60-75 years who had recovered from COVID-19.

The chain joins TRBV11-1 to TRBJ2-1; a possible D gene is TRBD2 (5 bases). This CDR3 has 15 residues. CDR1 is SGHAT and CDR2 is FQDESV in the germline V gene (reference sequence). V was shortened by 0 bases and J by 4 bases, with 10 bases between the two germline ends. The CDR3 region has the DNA TGTGCCAGCAGCTTAGCAGAGGGTTTGTACAATGAGCAGTTCTTC. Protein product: CASSLAEGLYNEQFF. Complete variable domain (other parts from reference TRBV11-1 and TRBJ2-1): EAEVAQSPRYKITEKSQAVAFWCDPISGHATLYWYRQILGQGPELLVQFQDESVVDDSQLPKDRFSAERLKGVDSTLKIQPAELGDSAMYLCASSLAEGLYNEQFFGPGTRLTVL.

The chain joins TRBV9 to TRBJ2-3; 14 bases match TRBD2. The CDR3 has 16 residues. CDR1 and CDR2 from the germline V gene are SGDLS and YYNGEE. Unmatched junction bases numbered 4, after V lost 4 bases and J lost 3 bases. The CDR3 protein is CASSSRTSGRTDTQYF. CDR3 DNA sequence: TGTGCCAGCAGCTCCCGGACTAGCGGGAGGACAGATACGCAGTATTTT.

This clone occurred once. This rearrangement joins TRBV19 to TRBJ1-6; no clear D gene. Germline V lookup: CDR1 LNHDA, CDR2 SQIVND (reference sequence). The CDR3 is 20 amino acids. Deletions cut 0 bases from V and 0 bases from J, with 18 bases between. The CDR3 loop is CASSIDAVGALSSYNSPLHF. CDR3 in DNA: TGTGCCAGTAGTATAGACGCGGTGGGAGCTTTAAGCTCCTATAATTCACCCCTCCACTTT.

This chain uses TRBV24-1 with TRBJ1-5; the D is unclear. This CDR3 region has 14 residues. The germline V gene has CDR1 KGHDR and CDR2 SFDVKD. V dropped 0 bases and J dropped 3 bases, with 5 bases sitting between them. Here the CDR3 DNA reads TGTGCCACCAGTGATTTGAACAACAATCAGCCCCAGCATTTT. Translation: CATSDLNNNQPQHF.

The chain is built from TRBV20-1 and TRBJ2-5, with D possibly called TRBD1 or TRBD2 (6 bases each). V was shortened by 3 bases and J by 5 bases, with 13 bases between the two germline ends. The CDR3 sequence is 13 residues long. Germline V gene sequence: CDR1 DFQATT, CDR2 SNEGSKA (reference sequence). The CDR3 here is CSASGGRGETQYF. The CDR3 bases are TGCAGTGCTAGTGGGGGGCGAGGGGAGACCCAGTACTTC.

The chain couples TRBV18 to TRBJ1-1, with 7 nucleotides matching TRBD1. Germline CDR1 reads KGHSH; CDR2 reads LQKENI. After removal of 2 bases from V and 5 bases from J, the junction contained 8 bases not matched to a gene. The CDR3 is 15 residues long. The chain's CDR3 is CASSPGRTGGTEAFF. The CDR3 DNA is TGTGCCAGCTCACCAGGGCGGACAGGAGGAACTGAAGCTTTCTTT. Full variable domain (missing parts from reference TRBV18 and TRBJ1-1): NAGVMQNPRHLVRRRGQEARLRCSPMKGHSHVYWYRQLPEEGLKFMVYLQKENIIDESGMPKERFSAEFPKEGPSILRIQQVVRGDSAAYFCASSPGRTGGTEAFFGQGTRLTVV.

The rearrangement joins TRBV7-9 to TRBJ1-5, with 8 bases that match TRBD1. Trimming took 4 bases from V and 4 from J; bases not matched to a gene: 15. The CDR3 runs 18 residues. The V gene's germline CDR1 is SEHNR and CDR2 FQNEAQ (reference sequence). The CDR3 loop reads CASSYRGARTGRNQPQHF. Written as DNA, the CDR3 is TGTGCCAGCAGCTATAGGGGGGCCAGGACAGGGCGTAATCAGCCCCAGCATTTT.

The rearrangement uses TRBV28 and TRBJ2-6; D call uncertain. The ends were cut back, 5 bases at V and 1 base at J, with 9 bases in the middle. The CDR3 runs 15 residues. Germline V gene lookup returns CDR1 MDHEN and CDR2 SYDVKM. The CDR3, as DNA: TGTGCCAGCAGTACCACCCTATCTGGGGCCAACGTCCTGACTTTC. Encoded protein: CASSTTLSGANVLTF.

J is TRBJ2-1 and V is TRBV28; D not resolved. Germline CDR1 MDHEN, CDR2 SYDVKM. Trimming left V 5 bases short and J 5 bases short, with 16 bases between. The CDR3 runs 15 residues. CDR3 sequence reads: CASSGSWAANNEQFF. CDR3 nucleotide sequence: TGTGCCAGCAGTGGTTCCTGGGCAGCCAACAATGAGCAGTTCTTC.